This T cell receptor (beta chain) was captured by sequencing in a study of early T cells in non-severe SARS-CoV-2 infection. Looking at the study overall: Sequenced bulk RNA came from whole blood that was unsorted, and chains were unpaired.

Attachment of unique molecular identifiers was made to individual cDNA molecules. TCRdb ran MiXCR on the 5' RACE reads and lists one entry per CDR3 protein. Of 25,000 to 35,000 distinct CDR3 sequences listed, about 4% are singletons. CDR3 size: 15 residues. V was pared by 1 base and J by 0 bases, with 7 bases between. Germline V gene sequence: CDR1 SGHTA, CDR2 FQGNSA. Study conclusions and caveats: The study's VDJdb matching favored anti-spike CD8 responses and missed private and CD4 specificities.

In this sample, this clonotype turned up many times. The target antigen is unknown. Sequenced input: whole blood. This receptor was obtained from an adult who was a healthcare worker with PCR-confirmed SARS-CoV-2 infection or an uninfected control (not recorded which). The chain recombines TRBV7-2 with TRBJ1-5; D gene unclear. CDR3 in DNA: TGTGCCAGCAGCTTAGGCCGGTATAGCAATCAGCCCCAGCATTTT. This gives the protein CASSLGRYSNQPQHF. Full variable domain (missing parts from reference TRBV7-2 and TRBJ1-5): GAGVSQSPSNKVTEKGKDVELRCDPISGHTALYWYRQSLGQGLEFLIYFQGNSAPDKSGLPSDRFSAERTGGSVSTLTIQRTQQEDSAVYLCASSLGRYSNQPQHFGDGTRLSIL.